What follows is one T cell receptor (beta chain) and its context. The antigen is not known. Stated time point: patch test 2, 6 weeks after DPC sensitization. Specified treatment: therapeutic diphenylcyclopropenone sensitization with weekly scalp DPC. This specimen belongs to a study of human T cells and chemical hapten exposure. Regarding the study as a whole: Donors had alopecia, so their immune response may differ from healthy people's.

It was the library that attached unique molecular identifiers to individual cDNA molecules. Original handling: With a range of roughly 23,224 to 690,600, the median per sample was around 96,000 TCRs. In TCRdb, the RACE reads were re-called with MiXCR into one record per CDR3 protein. TCRdb's processing, not the authors' own work, is the source of the V and J calls. The sample records over 60,000 distinct CDR3 sequences, under 13% being singletons. The J segment lost 3 bases and the V segment lost 5 bases, leaving 6 bases of the junction unmatched. The CDR3 extends over 15 amino acids. Germline CDR1 reads DFQATT; CDR2 reads SNEGSKA (reference sequence).

The sample was whole blood, taken in connection with sensitization to the hapten diphenylcyclopropenone (DPC). This sequence joins TRBV20-1 and TRBJ2-3; 12 bases map to TRBD2. The sequence came from a woman in her 50s with alopecia areata. Some clones in this sample may be carry-over from other donors' samples. The CDR3 nucleotides read TGCAGTGCTGCCAGACTAGCGGGAGAGACAGATACGCAGTATTTT. Encoded protein: CSAARLAGETDTQYF.